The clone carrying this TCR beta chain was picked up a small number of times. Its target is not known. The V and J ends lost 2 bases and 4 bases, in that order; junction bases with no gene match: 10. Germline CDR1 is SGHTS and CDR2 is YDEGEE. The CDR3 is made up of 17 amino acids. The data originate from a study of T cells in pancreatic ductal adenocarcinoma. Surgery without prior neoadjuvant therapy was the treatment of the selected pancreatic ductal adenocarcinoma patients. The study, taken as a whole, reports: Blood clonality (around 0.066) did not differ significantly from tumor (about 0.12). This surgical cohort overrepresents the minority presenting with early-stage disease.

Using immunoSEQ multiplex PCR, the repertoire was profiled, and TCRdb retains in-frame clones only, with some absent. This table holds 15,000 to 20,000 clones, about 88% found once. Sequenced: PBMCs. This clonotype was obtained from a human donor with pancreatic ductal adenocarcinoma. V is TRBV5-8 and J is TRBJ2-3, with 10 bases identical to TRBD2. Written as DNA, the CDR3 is TGTGCCAGCAGCTTCGGGGCTAGCGGGGGAGGGGCAGATACGCAGTATTTT. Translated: CASSFGASGGGADTQYF.